These 4 T cell receptor beta chains were all obtained from the same sample, sequenced in a study of beta chain features in type 1 diabetes (dated by TCRdb to the late 2010s). These receptors' targets are unknown. Paper-wide results and their limitations: Type 1 diabetes patients showed a moderate but significant shortening of TCRB CDR3 length in all four CD4+ subsets.

Receptors were amplified or captured by the immunoSEQ multiplex PCR assay. The entire isolated RNA was reverse transcribed using the High Capacity cDNA Reverse Transcription Kit, and thus expressed TCRB transcripts were sequenced. TCRdb stores this immuneACCESS table with in-frame sequences only. Part of the clones is absent; in the studies checked, under half of the shortfall reflects unresolved V genes, and no reason is known for the rest. The sample has approximately 29,000 clones on record, 65% of them singletons. The ten largest clonotypes hold less than 3% of the sample. Specimen: Tregs from blood. The sample's cell subset or site label, decoded: regulatory CD4+ T cells. The receptors derive from a woman in her 30s with type 1 diabetes.

The rearrangement joins TRBV5-1 to TRBJ1-1; 11 nucleotides agree with TRBD1. V shed 4 bases and J 11 bases; nucleotides not matched to a gene: 13. The length of the CDR3 is 15 residues. The V gene's germline CDR1 is SGHRS and CDR2 YFSETQ. In nucleotides, the CDR3 is TGCGCCAGCAGCAGTGGACAGGGGGCCGACGTAAGGGCTTTCTTT. The encoded protein is CASSSGQGADVRAFF.

V usage is TRBV7-9 and J usage is TRBJ2-7; D uncertain. V lost 1 base and J 6 bases, leaving 13 bases between the germline ends. The CDR3 is made up of 14 amino acids. CDR1 and CDR2 from the germline V gene are SEHNR and FQNEAQ (reference sequence). CDR3 nucleotides: TGTGCCAGCAGCTTAGAGTGGGCAACGAGCGAGCAGTACTTC. Translating gives CASSLEWATSEQYF. Drawing the rest from reference TRBV7-9 and TRBJ2-7, the complete variable domain is DTGVSQNPRHKITKRGQNVTFRCDPISEHNRLYWYRQTLGQGPEFLTYFQNEAQLEKSRLLSDRFSAERPKGSFSTLEIQRTEQGDSAMYLCASSLEWATSEQYFGPGTRLTVT.

The rearrangement joins TRBV5-1 to TRBJ2-7; TRBD2 matches at 8 bases. The CDR3 length is 17 residues. Germline V gives CDR1 SGHRS, CDR2 YFSETQ. With V trimmed by 4 bases and J by 0 bases, 12 bases remained unmatched. DNA for the CDR3: TGCGCCAGCAGCCAGGGAAGCGGGAGTCCCCGCTCCTACGAGCAGTACTTC. Protein: CASSQGSGSPRSYEQYF.

The chain links TRBV2 to TRBJ2-1; D gene uncertain. Trimming pared 6 bases from V and 4 bases from J, leaving 4 bases between. This CDR3 has 11 residues. CDR1 is SNHLY and CDR2 is FYNNEI in the germline V gene. The CDR3 protein is CASRAYNEQFF. CDR3 coding DNA: TGTGCCAGCAGAGCTTACAATGAGCAGTTCTTC.